A single sample gave rise to the 28 T cell receptor beta chains below, sequenced in a study of CXCR3-negative and CXCR3-positive naive CD8 T cells. TRB cDNA was prepared as libraries by UMI-labeled 5' RACE. TCRdb derives one entry per CDR3 protein from the 5' RACE reads, leaving out DNA. Here the sample table reports tens of thousands of distinct CDR3 sequences. Material for sequencing was memory CD8+ T cells from blood. These receptors all stem from a human donor in good health. Some clones in this sample may be carry-over from other donors' samples.

The chain carries TRBV7-6 and TRBJ2-3. This CDR3 spans 14 amino acids. Germline CDR1 is SGHVS and CDR2 is FNYEAQ. The CDR3 is CASSSSDGTDTQYF.

V gene TRBV6-2 or TRBV6-3 combines with J gene TRBJ2-6; with no DNA, the TCRdb D assignment of TRBD2 cannot be verified. The CDR3 extends over 18 amino acids. Germline V CDR1 and CDR2: MNHEY, SVGEGT. The CDR3 reads CASSELLGFYSGANVLTF.

The chain uses TRBV29-1 and TRBJ1-1; without DNA, the TCRdb call of TRBD1 cannot be checked. Germline loops: CDR1 SQVTM, CDR2 ANQGSEA. This CDR3 has 11 amino acids. The CDR3: CSATGYTEAFF.

The chain uses TRBV29-1 and TRBJ2-7; TCRdb names TRBD1, which stays unverified in the absence of DNA. Germline V gene lookup returns CDR1 SQVTM and CDR2 ANQGSEA. The CDR3 is made up of 14 amino acids. CDR3 protein: CSVAGTGDPWEQYF.

The rearrangement joins TRBV21-1 to TRBJ2-3; TCRdb selects TRBD2, and the lack of DNA leaves this call unchecked. TRBV21-1 counts as a pseudogene. This CDR3 has 17 residues. CDR3 amino acids: CASSRRDSEKWSDTQYF.

V and J are TRBV5-1 and TRBJ2-1; with no DNA, the TCRdb D assignment of TRBD2 cannot be verified. This CDR3 is built from 17 residues. Germline CDR1 SGHRS, CDR2 YFSETQ. This CDR3 reads CASSLALAGPSYNEQFF. The full variable domain, in which reference TRBV5-1 and TRBJ2-1 provide the parts outside the CDR3, is KAGVTQTPRYLIKTRGQQVTLSCSPISGHRSVSWYQQTPGQGLQFLFEYFSETQRNKGNFPGRFSGRQFSNSRSEMNVSTLELGDSALYLCASSLALAGPSYNEQFFGPGTRLTVL.

This chain links TRBV19 with TRBJ1-1. The CDR3 contains 16 residues. CDR1 LNHDA and CDR2 SQIVND come from the germline V gene (reference sequence). CDR3 protein: CASSMRLYGMNTEAFF.

Here the CDR3 reads CASTPLWDNTIYF. The J gene is TRBJ1-3, the V gene TRBV28; the TCRdb call, TRBD1, lacks DNA for checking. This CDR3 is 13 amino acids long. Germline CDR1 and CDR2: MDHEN and SYDVKM.

The chain has TRBV6-4 and TRBJ2-2; checking the TCRdb D call of TRBD2 is not possible without DNA. CDR3 length equals 15 residues. Germline-derived CDR1 and CDR2 are MRHNA and SNTAGT. CDR3 in amino acids: CASSERRVGTGELFF.

This chain links TRBV2 with TRBJ2-7. Per the germline V gene, CDR1 is SNHLY and CDR2 is FYNNEI. This CDR3 comprises 14 residues. CDR3 in amino acids: CASSDRQNSYEQYF.

The rearrangement joins TRBV4-3 to TRBJ2-2; checking the TCRdb D call of TRBD1 is not possible without DNA. The CDR3 spans 15 residues. CDR1 LGHNA and CDR2 YSLEER come from the germline V gene. CDR3 sequence: CASSQEEGASGELFF.

The rearrangement links TRBV29-1 to TRBJ2-7. The CDR3 is 12 amino acids. Germline CDR1 reads SQVTM; CDR2 reads ANQGSEA. The CDR3 loop reads CSVVNKEYEQYF.

The chain couples TRBV21-1 to TRBJ2-7; the D call from TCRdb, TRBD1, cannot be confirmed without DNA. TRBV21-1 is given as a pseudogene. The CDR3 is 15 amino acids. The CDR3 here is CASSKVDSLTYEQYF.

This chain uses TRBV7-8 with TRBJ2-1; there is no DNA to check the TCRdb D call of TRBD1. Germline lookup yields CDR1 SGHVS and CDR2 FQNEAQ. The CDR3 spans 15 residues. The chain's CDR3 is CASSFPGPGFDEQFF.

The CDR3 is CASSQMAGEEDTQYF. This sequence joins TRBV3-1 and TRBJ2-3; TCRdb's D call, TRBD2, is unchecked because there is no DNA. The CDR3 loop spans 15 amino acids. Germline loops: CDR1 LGHDT, CDR2 YNNKEL (reference sequence).

V and J are TRBV6-5 and TRBJ1-6; TCRdb proposes TRBD1, but this gene call is untestable without DNA. In germline, CDR1 is MNHEY, CDR2 SVGAGI. This CDR3 is 15 amino acids long. CDR3 protein: CASSYQPPGNSPLHF.

The chain employs TRBV29-1 and TRBJ1-5; lacking DNA, the TRBD1 call made by TCRdb goes unchecked. The germline CDR1 and CDR2 sequences are SQVTM and ANQGSEA. This CDR3 has 14 amino acids. The CDR3 here is CSVVVGGGNQPQHF.

The chain has TRBV11-1 and TRBJ2-1; without DNA, the TCRdb call of TRBD1 cannot be checked. The CDR3 totals 16 residues. Germline CDR1 SGHAT, CDR2 FQDESV (reference sequence). The CDR3 protein is CASSRDRGSSYNEQFF.

The chain links TRBV7-9 to TRBJ2-2. Germline V gene lookup returns CDR1 SEHNR and CDR2 FQNEAQ (reference sequence). The CDR3 runs to 14 residues. The CDR3 here is CASTSAGNTGELFF.

The V gene is TRBV29-1, the J gene TRBJ2-3; the D call from TCRdb, TRBD1, cannot be confirmed without DNA. Germline V gene data show CDR1 as SQVTM and CDR2 as ANQGSEA. This CDR3 has 16 residues. The chain's CDR3 is CSGSMQGRISTDTQYF.

The V gene is TRBV20-1, the J gene TRBJ1-5; no DNA is available, so the TRBD1 call from TCRdb remains unchecked. CDR3 length equals 16 residues. The germline V gene has CDR1 DFQATT and CDR2 SNEGSKA (reference sequence). CDR3 amino acids: CSASPSGSGSNQPQHF.

The chain is built from TRBV12-3 or TRBV12-4 and TRBJ2-7; TCRdb's D call of TRBD2 is untestable without DNA. The CDR3 spans 14 residues. This CDR3 reads CASTSLAGGLEQYF.

This chain's CDR3 is CASSQDWSASEPNTEAFF. This rearrangement joins TRBV14 to TRBJ1-1. The germline V gene encodes CDR1 SGHDN and CDR2 FVKESK. The CDR3 has 18 amino acids. The full variable domain, with the rest looked up from reference TRBV14 and TRBJ1-1, is EAGVTQFPSHSVIEKGQTVTLRCDPISGHDNLYWYRRVMGKEIKFLLHFVKESKQDESGMPNNRFLAERTGGTYSTLKVQPAELEDSGVYFCASSQDWSASEPNTEAFFGQGTRLTVV.

V gene TRBV11-3 combines with J gene TRBJ2-1. Germline CDR1 and CDR2: SGHNT and YENEEA. This CDR3 contains 13 residues. CDR3 region: CASSQGANNEQFF.

The chain uses TRBV29-1 and TRBJ2-7; checking the TCRdb D call of TRBD2 is not possible without DNA. Germline CDR1 reads SQVTM; CDR2 reads ANQGSEA. This CDR3 has 12 residues. CDR3 sequence reads: CSVTSGDYEQYF.

The chain carries TRBV29-1 and TRBJ2-2; TCRdb gives TRBD1 as the D gene, but with no DNA this cannot be confirmed. The CDR3 covers 11 residues. Germline V gene sequence: CDR1 SQVTM, CDR2 ANQGSEA. The CDR3 here is CSLGVSGELFF.

The chain uses TRBV10-1 and TRBJ1-5; as DNA is missing, the TRBD1 call by TCRdb cannot be tested. Germline V CDR1 and CDR2: WNHNN, SYGVQD (reference sequence). The CDR3 runs to 15 residues. The CDR3 is CASSVRDKCNQPQHF.

This sequence joins TRBV6-2 or TRBV6-3 and TRBJ2-7; TCRdb indicates TRBD1, and absent DNA this call remains unverified. The CDR3 extends over 15 amino acids. Germline-derived CDR1 and CDR2 are MNHEY and SVGEGT. CDR3 region: CASSSPPWGLYEQYF.